This T cell receptor (beta chain) was recovered during a study of T cells in Graves' hyperthyroidism and ophthalmopathy. V was clipped by 3 bases and J by 8 bases; unmatched bases: 6. The CDR3 runs 13 residues. CDR1 and CDR2 from the germline V gene are ENHRY and SYGVKD. Clinical symptoms, serum thyroxine and TRAb, thyroid ultrasound and orbital computed tomography were used for the diagnoses. There were TCR beta CDR3 regions amplified from RNA transcripts. TCR CDR3 underwent first-round RT-PCR with the HTBI primer set. One entry per CDR3 protein, called by TCRdb with MiXCR from the multiplex PCR reads. This sample carries hundreds of thousands of distinct CDR3 sequences, roughly 40% of them seen once, and the ten largest clones take approximately 8.7%. This clonotype came up once.

This chain connects TRBV10-3 to TRBJ1-2; TRBD1 matches at 7 bases. Sequencing was performed on blood. The sequence was obtained from a man between 18 and 35 years old with Graves' hyperthyroidism. CDR3 in DNA: TGTGCCATCAGTGAAGACAGGGAGGGGGGCTACACCTTC. This encodes CAISEDREGGYTF.